Below are 30 T cell receptor beta chains sequenced from a single sample in a study of T cell repertoires in cytomegalovirus infection (dated by TCRdb to the late 2010s). The listed sequencing device is Illumina HiSeq 1500. TCRdb reprocessed the public reads (quality trimming at Q25 with fastp, clone calling with MiXCR) and kept in-frame beta chains. Each CDR3 protein gets just one entry, which takes the most common genes and DNA from the rows behind it. The table for this sample lists tens of thousands of distinct CDR3 sequences; about 45% of them were counted only once. Together, the top ten hold over 90% of the sample. These receptors' targets are unknown. The treatment or condition label, read with the paper, signifies: in vitro stimulation with specific CMV peptide epitopes to enrich CMV-specific T cells. The sample consisted of CD8+ T cells from cultured PBMCs, taken from culture after CMV antigen stimulation. The receptors stem from a human donor in good health (CMV status not recorded). Some clones in this sample may be carry-over from other donors' samples.

In regard to this clonotype: One end of the junction varies from germline; a read error may be responsible. J is TRBJ2-5 and V is TRBV20-1, with TRBD2 matching over 10 bases. The germline V gene encodes CDR1 DFQATT and CDR2 SNEGSKA (reference sequence). This CDR3 has 15 amino acids. The CDR3 coding sequence is TGCAGTGCAAGAGAAACTAGCGGGATTGGGGAGACCCAGTACTTC. It yields the protein CSARETSGIGETQYF.

The V and J genes are TRBV7-2 and TRBJ2-3; D perhaps matches TRBD2 (5 bases). Germline V gives CDR1 SGHTA, CDR2 FQGNSA. The CDR3 is 13 amino acids. Trimming took 4 bases from V and 4 from J, leaving 9 bases between them. The CDR3 region has the DNA TGTGCCAGCAGCTCCTTGAGGGCAGATACGCAGTATTTT. Protein: CASSSLRADTQYF. The full variable domain, completed using reference TRBV7-2 and TRBJ2-3, is GAGVSQSPSNKVTEKGKDVELRCDPISGHTALYWYRQSLGQGLEFLIYFQGNSAPDKSGLPSDRFSAERTGGSVSTLTIQRTQQEDSAVYLCASSSLRADTQYFGPGTRLTVL.

This clonotype has a handful of counts. The CDR3 reads CASQSPPNEQFF. CDR3 nucleotides: TGTGCCTCTCAGAGCCCCCCCAATGAGCAGTTCTTC. V and J are TRBV7-9 and TRBJ2-1; D call uncertain. The CDR3 length is 12 residues. Germline V gene data show CDR1 as SEHNR and CDR2 as FQNEAQ (reference sequence). V lost 11 bases to trimming and J lost 6 bases, with 14 bases between them. The full variable domain, rest sourced from reference TRBV7-9 and TRBJ2-1, is DTGVSQNPRHKITKRGQNVTFRCDPISEHNRLYWYRQTLGQGPEFLTYFQNEAQLEKSRLLSDRFSAERPKGSFSTLEIQRTEQGDSAMYLCASQSPPNEQFFGPGTRLTVL.

This clonotype showed up just a few times. The chain couples TRBV6-2 or TRBV6-3 to TRBJ2-1; D possibly corresponds to TRBD2 (5 bases). V gave up 2 bases and J gave up 4 bases, with 12 bases separating them. The CDR3 runs 15 residues. Germline V CDR1 and CDR2: MNHEY, SVGEGT. The CDR3 reads CASSYEVSGYNEQFF. Written as DNA, the CDR3 is TGTGCCAGCAGTTACGAAGTCTCGGGGTACAATGAGCAGTTCTTC.

The chain employs TRBV6-1 and TRBJ1-6; D is unresolved. With 2 bases removed from V and 8 bases from J, the gap between germline ends came to 13 bases. Looked up from germline, CDR1 is MNHNS and CDR2 is SASEGT. The CDR3 length is 15 residues. The CDR3 DNA is TGTGCCAGCAGTGAAATAGAGGTTCTCTATTCACCCCTCCACTTT. Translating it yields CASSEIEVLYSPLHF.

The chain couples TRBV19 to TRBJ1-6; TRBD1 agrees at 7 bases. V gave up 6 bases and J gave up 8 bases; unmatched junction bases: 13. The germline V gene encodes CDR1 LNHDA and CDR2 SQIVND (reference sequence). The length of the CDR3 is 16 residues. The CDR3 DNA follows: TGTGCCAGTAGCCCCTCGACAGGGAATTGGGATTCACCCCTCCACTTT. It is translated as CASSPSTGNWDSPLHF.

The rearrangement links TRBV2 to TRBJ1-1, with 10 bases lining up with TRBD1. From germline, CDR1 is SNHLY and CDR2 FYNNEI. This CDR3 spans 14 amino acids. V lost 6 bases, J lost 4 bases, and 5 bases stayed unmatched. This CDR3 reads CASRAGTGVTEAFF. CDR3 sequence (DNA): TGTGCCAGCAGGGCCGGGACAGGGGTCACTGAAGCTTTCTTT.

V usage is TRBV7-4 and J usage is TRBJ2-1; 12 positions agree with TRBD2. The CDR3 runs 17 residues. With 4 bases clipped from V and 7 bases from J, the junction kept 11 bases outside the gene matches. CDR1 is SGHVT, CDR2 SQSDAQ, per germline. CDR3 region: CASSSPGLAGPVNEQFF. CDR3 in DNA: TGTGCCAGCAGCTCGCCGGGACTAGCGGGTCCGGTTAATGAGCAGTTCTTC.

V and J are TRBV28 and TRBJ1-1; 8 bases map to TRBD1. V shed 3 bases and J 4 bases; nucleotides not matched to a gene: 7. CDR1 is MDHEN, CDR2 SYDVKM, per germline. The CDR3 contains 15 residues. Written as DNA, the CDR3 is TGTGCCAGCAGTTTTCGATATACAGGGGGCACTGAAGCTTTCTTT. It translates to CASSFRYTGGTEAFF.

The chain combines TRBV12-3 or TRBV12-4 with TRBJ2-3; 9 nucleotides line up with TRBD2. The CDR3 contains 19 residues. The V and J ends lost 5 bases and 2 bases, in that order; junction bases with no gene match: 17. DNA for the CDR3: TGTGCCAGCAGTCCCTACCCCTCAGCGGGAGGATCGGTCACAGATACGCAGTATTTT. It encodes CASSPYPSAGGSVTDTQYF.

This clonotype was seen only a few times. J is TRBJ2-1 and V is TRBV6-4, with a weak D call TRBD2 (6 bases). Deletions cut 4 bases from V and 10 bases from J, with 17 bases between. The CDR3 sequence is 14 residues long. Germline CDR1 and CDR2: MRHNA and SNTAGT. The CDR3 DNA follows: TGTGCCAGCAGTGCGGGGGACTCTGTTCACGAGCAGTTCTTC. As protein: CASSAGDSVHEQFF.

This clonotype was observed a handful of times. V and J are TRBV10-3 and TRBJ1-2; perhaps TRBD1 as D (5 bases). This CDR3 is 13 amino acids long. Germline V gives CDR1 ENHRY, CDR2 SYGVKD. The V and J ends lost 0 bases and 8 bases respectively, with 10 bases between them. The CDR3 protein is CAISESEGEGYTF. The DNA for the CDR3 is TGTGCCATCAGTGAGTCAGAAGGGGAGGGCTACACCTTC.

The rearrangement links TRBV5-6 to TRBJ1-1, with TRBD1 identical over 7 bases. CDR3 length equals 14 residues. CDR1 and CDR2 (germline): SGHDT, YYEEEE. J gave up 2 bases and V 4 bases, and 5 bases lay outside the gene matches. The DNA for the CDR3 is TGTGCCAGCAGCCAGACAGGGATTAACACTGAAGCTTTCTTT. It codes for CASSQTGINTEAFF. Supplemented by reference TRBV5-6 and TRBJ1-1, the full variable domain reads DAGVTQSPTHLIKTRGQQVTLRCSPKSGHDTVSWYQQALGQGPQFIFQYYEEEERQRGNFPDRFSGHQFPNYSSELNVNALLLGDSALYLCASSQTGINTEAFFGQGTRLTVV.

The chain employs TRBV6-6 and TRBJ2-7; D not certain. Per the germline V gene, CDR1 is MNHNY and CDR2 is SVGAGI (reference sequence). V lost 2 bases to trimming and J lost 1 base, with 12 bases between them. The CDR3 length is 15 residues. The CDR3 DNA sequence: TGTGCCAGCAGTTACCAGTCACACCGGTCCTACGAGCAGTACTTC. Its protein is CASSYQSHRSYEQYF.

This clonotype was observed a few times. This chain uses TRBV7-6 with TRBJ2-1, with 9 bases aligning to TRBD2. The V gene's germline CDR1 is SGHVS and CDR2 FNYEAQ. This CDR3 is built from 15 residues. The trim removed 3 bases at V and 10 bases at J, leaving 10 bases unmatched. The CDR3 region is CASSFSGRGSGEQFF. The CDR3 bases are TGTGCCAGCAGCTTTAGCGGGAGAGGGTCAGGAGAGCAGTTCTTC. The whole variable domain, filled in from reference TRBV7-6 and TRBJ2-1, reads GAGVSQSPRYKVTKRGQDVALRCDPISGHVSLYWYRQALGQGPEFLTYFNYEAQQDKSGLPNDRFSAERPEGSISTLTIQRTEQRDSAMYRCASSFSGRGSGEQFFGPGTRLTVL.

J is TRBJ1-1 and V is TRBV7-8; the D is unclear. Germline assignment: CDR1 SGHVS and CDR2 FQNEAQ. The CDR3 is 12 residues long. Between the trimmed V and J ends, which lost 2 bases and 4 bases, there was a span of 5 bases. The DNA of the CDR3 is TGTGCCAGCAGCTTATTTGTCACTGAAGCTTTCTTT. It codes for CASSLFVTEAFF.

The CDR3 region has the DNA TGCAGTGCTAGTATCCCAGCGGTGTATAGCAATCAGCCCCAGCATTTT. It codes for CSASIPAVYSNQPQHF. J is TRBJ1-5 and V is TRBV20-1; the D is unclear. Germline values: CDR1 DFQATT, CDR2 SNEGSKA (reference sequence). The CDR3 consists of 16 residues. V was shortened by 3 bases and J by 0 bases, with 15 bases between the two germline ends.

The V call is TRBV7-6, the J call TRBJ2-2, with D perhaps being TRBD1 or TRBD2 (5 bases each). V was clipped by 5 bases and J by 3 bases, with 13 bases between them. Germline V lookup: CDR1 SGHVS, CDR2 FNYEAQ. The CDR3 has 15 residues. The CDR3 here is CASSQGPRHTGELFF. CDR3 bases: TGTGCCAGCAGCCAGGGACCGCGCCACACCGGGGAGCTGTTTTTT.

This clonotype came up a few times. The chain joins TRBV6-6 to TRBJ1-5; D remains unclear. CDR1 is MNHNY, CDR2 SVGAGI, per germline (reference sequence). The CDR3 covers 12 residues. The V and J ends lost 8 bases and 2 bases respectively, with 7 bases between them. CDR3 coding DNA: TGTGCCAGCGCCCCCGGCAATCAGCCCCAGCATTTT. Its protein is CASAPGNQPQHF.

This sequence joins TRBV4-1 and TRBJ2-3; the match to TRBD2 covers 9 bases. Germline V CDR1 and CDR2: MGHRA, YSYEKL. This CDR3 is 15 amino acids long. V was pared by 4 bases and J by 4 bases, with 6 bases of the junction left unmatched. The CDR3 coding sequence is TGCGCCAGCAGCCTTCGGACTAGCGAAGCAGATACGCAGTATTTT. Protein: CASSLRTSEADTQYF.

The chain has TRBV7-2 and TRBJ2-3, with TRBD2 matching 8 bases. The CDR3 is 12 amino acids. Germline CDR1 and CDR2: SGHTA and FQGNSA. Trimming took 8 bases from V and 10 from J; bases not matched to a gene: 8. DNA of the CDR3: TGTGCCAGCGGGACGAGCGGGAGTGCGCAGTATTTT. Translating it yields CASGTSGSAQYF.

This clonotype was seen only a few times. This chain joins TRBV11-3 and TRBJ2-1; the match to TRBD1 covers 11 bases. Trimming cost V 5 bases and J 4 bases; bases outside gene matches: 7. CDR3 length: 16 residues. Germline CDR1 reads SGHNT; CDR2 reads YENEEA. CDR3 bases: TGTGCCAGCAGCCCAAGGGGACAGGGGGTTTACAATGAGCAGTTCTTC. Encoded protein: CASSPRGQGVYNEQFF.

This chain uses TRBV27 with TRBJ2-7, with D possibly matching TRBD1 (7 bases). V lost 6 bases, J lost 7 bases, and 19 bases lay in between. Germline V lookup: CDR1 MNHEY, CDR2 SMNVEV (reference sequence). The length of the CDR3 is 14 residues. The DNA for the CDR3 is TGTGCCAGCAGGCGGGACAGCGCGAAAGAGGAGCAGTACTTC. Translation gives CASRRDSAKEEQYF.

The rearrangement uses TRBV28 and TRBJ2-5; 7 bases fit TRBD1. CDR1 is MDHEN, CDR2 SYDVKM, per germline. The length of the CDR3 is 15 residues. With 3 bases clipped from V and 4 bases from J, the junction kept 8 bases outside the gene matches. Written as DNA, the CDR3 is TGTGCCAGCAGTTTGGCCCAGGGGGTGGGAGAGACCCAGTACTTC. It codes for CASSLAQGVGETQYF.

The chain joins TRBV15 to TRBJ1-5; the D gene is possibly TRBD1 (6 bases). CDR3 length: 16 residues. Germline V gene lookup returns CDR1 LNHNV and CDR2 YYDKDF (reference sequence). V lost 2 bases and J lost 7, with 18 bases in between. CDR3 residues: CATSRNRRGGGQPQHF. In nucleotides, the CDR3 is TGTGCCACCAGCAGAAACAGGAGGGGGGGCGGCCAGCCCCAGCATTTT.

The chain uses TRBV7-6 and TRBJ2-5; perhaps TRBD2 as D (7 bases). The CDR3 runs to 15 residues. Looked up from germline, CDR1 is SGHVS and CDR2 is FNYEAQ. Deletions cut 3 bases from V and 1 base from J, with 12 bases between. The CDR3 DNA is TGTGCCAGCAGCTTGGGGCGGGGGCCCCAAGAGACCCAGTACTTC. Residues: CASSLGRGPQETQYF.

This clonotype was picked up a small number of times. V gene TRBV9 combines with J gene TRBJ2-1; D remains unclear. The length of the CDR3 is 17 residues. Germline V gene lookup returns CDR1 SGDLS and CDR2 YYNGEE. Trimming took 3 bases from V and 5 from J, leaving 21 bases between them. In nucleotides, the CDR3 is TGTGCCAGCAGCGCCTTAGACGACACAGCGATAAACAATGAGCAGTTCTTC. It codes for CASSALDDTAINNEQFF.

This clonotype was seen a few times. This sequence joins TRBV12-3 or TRBV12-4 and TRBJ2-2, with 9 nucleotides matching TRBD1. The CDR3 is 16 amino acids. V was clipped by 3 bases and J by 3 bases; unmatched bases: 5. CDR3 loop: CASSFWGQGDTGELFF. In DNA form, the CDR3 reads TGTGCCAGCAGTTTTTGGGGACAGGGAGACACCGGGGAGCTGTTTTTT.

The rearrangement links TRBV7-6 to TRBJ2-1; no clear D gene. V lost 5 bases and J lost 2, with 7 bases in between. Germline CDR1 and CDR2: SGHVS and FNYEAQ. CDR3 size: 13 residues. DNA of the CDR3: TGTGCCAGCAGCCAAAACACCTACAATGAGCAGTTCTTC. Translation gives CASSQNTYNEQFF.

The chain employs TRBV5-8 and TRBJ2-7, with 9 bases that match TRBD1. V lost 4 bases and J lost 0; bases outside the gene matches: 11. This CDR3 is built from 17 residues. CDR1 is SGHTS and CDR2 is YDEGEE in the germline V gene. CDR3 coding DNA: TGTGCCAGCAGCCAAGTTGGATTGGACAGGGGCTCCTACGAGCAGTACTTC. As protein: CASSQVGLDRGSYEQYF.